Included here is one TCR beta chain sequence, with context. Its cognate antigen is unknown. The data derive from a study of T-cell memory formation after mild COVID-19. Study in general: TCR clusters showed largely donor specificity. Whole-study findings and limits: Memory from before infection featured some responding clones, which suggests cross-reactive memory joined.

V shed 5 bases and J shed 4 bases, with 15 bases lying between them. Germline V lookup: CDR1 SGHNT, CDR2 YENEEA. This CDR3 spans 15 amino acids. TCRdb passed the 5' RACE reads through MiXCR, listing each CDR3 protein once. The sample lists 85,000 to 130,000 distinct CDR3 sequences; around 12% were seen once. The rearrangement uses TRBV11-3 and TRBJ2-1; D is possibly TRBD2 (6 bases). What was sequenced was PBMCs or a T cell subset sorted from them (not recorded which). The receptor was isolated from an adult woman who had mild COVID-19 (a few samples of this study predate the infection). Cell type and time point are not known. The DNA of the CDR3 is TGTGCCAGCAGCCTTCTAAGCGGAGGGTACAATGAGCAGTTCTTC. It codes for CASSLLSGGYNEQFF.